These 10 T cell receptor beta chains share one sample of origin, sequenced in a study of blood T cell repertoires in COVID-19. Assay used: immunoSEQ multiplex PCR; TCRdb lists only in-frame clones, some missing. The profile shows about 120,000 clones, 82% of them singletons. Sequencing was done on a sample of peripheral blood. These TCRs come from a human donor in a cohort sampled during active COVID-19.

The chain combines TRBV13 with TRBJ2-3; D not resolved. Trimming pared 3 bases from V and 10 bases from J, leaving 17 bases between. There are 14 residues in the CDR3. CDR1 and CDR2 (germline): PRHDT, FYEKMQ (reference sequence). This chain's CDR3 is CASSFRTESMPQYF. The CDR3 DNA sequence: TGTGCCAGCAGCTTTCGTACGGAGAGTATGCCGCAGTATTTT.

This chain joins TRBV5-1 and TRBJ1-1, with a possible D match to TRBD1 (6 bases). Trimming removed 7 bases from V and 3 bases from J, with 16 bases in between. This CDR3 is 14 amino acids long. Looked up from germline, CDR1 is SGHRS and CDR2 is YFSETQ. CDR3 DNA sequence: TGCGCCAGCGGATCAGGGGAGATATACACTGAAGCTTTCTTT. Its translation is CASGSGEIYTEAFF.

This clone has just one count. CDR3 DNA: TGTGCCAGCAGCAGGGAGGGGGTCCCCACCGGGGAGCTGTTTTTT. Amino acids: CASSREGVPTGELFF. V usage is TRBV2 and J usage is TRBJ2-2, with a tentative D call TRBD2 (7 bases). V lost 6 bases to trimming and J lost 4 bases, with 15 bases between them. This CDR3 is 15 amino acids long. CDR1 SNHLY and CDR2 FYNNEI come from the germline V gene. Looking up the rest from reference TRBV2 and TRBJ2-2 gives the full variable domain: EPEVTQTPSHQVTQMGQEVILRCVPISNHLYFYWYRQILGQKVEFLVSFYNNEISEKSEIFDDQFSVERPDGSNFTLKIRSTKLEDSAMYFCASSREGVPTGELFFGEGSRLTVL.

This CDR3 is CASSRNADRGAEAFF. In DNA form, the CDR3 reads TGTGCCAGCTCGAGGAATGCGGACAGGGGCGCTGAAGCTTTCTTT. The genes are TRBV18 and TRBJ1-1; 9 nucleotides match TRBD1. The J segment lost 6 bases and the V segment lost 6 bases, leaving 11 bases of the junction unmatched. Germline CDR1 reads KGHSH; CDR2 reads LQKENI. CDR3 length: 15 residues.

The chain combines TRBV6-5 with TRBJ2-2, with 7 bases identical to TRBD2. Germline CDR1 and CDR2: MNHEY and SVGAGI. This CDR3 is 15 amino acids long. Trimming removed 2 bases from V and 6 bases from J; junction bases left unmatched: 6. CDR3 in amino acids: CASSYQRGSPGELFF. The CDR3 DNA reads TGTGCCAGCAGTTACCAGCGGGGCTCGCCCGGGGAGCTGTTTTTT.

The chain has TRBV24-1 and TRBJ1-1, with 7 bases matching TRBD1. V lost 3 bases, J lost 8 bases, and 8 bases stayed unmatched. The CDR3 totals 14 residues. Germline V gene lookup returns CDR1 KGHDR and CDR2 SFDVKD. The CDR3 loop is CATSDAGGTTEAFF. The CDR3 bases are TGTGCCACCAGTGATGCAGGGGGAACAACCGAAGCTTTCTTT.

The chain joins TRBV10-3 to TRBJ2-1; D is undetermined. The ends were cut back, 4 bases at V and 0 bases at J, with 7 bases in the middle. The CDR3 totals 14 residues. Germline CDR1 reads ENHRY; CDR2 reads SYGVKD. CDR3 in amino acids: CAISGDSSYNEQFF. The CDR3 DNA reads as TGTGCCATCAGTGGTGATAGCTCCTACAATGAGCAGTTCTTC.

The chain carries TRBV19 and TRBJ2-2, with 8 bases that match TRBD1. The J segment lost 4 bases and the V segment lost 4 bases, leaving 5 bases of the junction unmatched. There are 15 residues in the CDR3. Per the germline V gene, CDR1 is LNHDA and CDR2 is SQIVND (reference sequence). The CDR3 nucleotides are TGTGCCAGTAGTAAAGGACAGGGACGCACCGGGGAGCTGTTTTTT. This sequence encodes CASSKGQGRTGELFF. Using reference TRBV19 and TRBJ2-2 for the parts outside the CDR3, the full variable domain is DGGITQSPKYLFRKEGQNVTLSCEQNLNHDAMYWYRQDPGQGLRLIYYSQIVNDFQKGDIAEGYSVSREKKESFPLTVTSAQKNPTAFYLCASSKGQGRTGELFFGEGSRLTVL.

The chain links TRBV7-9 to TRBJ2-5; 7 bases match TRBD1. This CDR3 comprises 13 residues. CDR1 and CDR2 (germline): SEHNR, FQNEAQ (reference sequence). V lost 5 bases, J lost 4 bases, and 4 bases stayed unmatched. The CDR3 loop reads CASSRQGGETQYF. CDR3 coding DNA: TGTGCCAGCAGCAGACAGGGTGGAGAGACCCAGTACTTC.

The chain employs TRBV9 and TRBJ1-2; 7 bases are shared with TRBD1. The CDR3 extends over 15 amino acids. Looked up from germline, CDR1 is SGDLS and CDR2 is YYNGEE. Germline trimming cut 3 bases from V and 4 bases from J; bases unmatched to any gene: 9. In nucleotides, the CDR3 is TGTGCCAGCAGCGGACTACAGGGGTTCGGCTATGGCTACACCTTC. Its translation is CASSGLQGFGYGYTF.